This T cell receptor (beta chain) is drawn from a study of vaccination effects on CD4 cells after COVID-19. With respect to this clone: Its specificity is not known.

The CDR3 has 15 amino acids. Germline V gene sequence: CDR1 MNHNS, CDR2 SASEGT. V was shortened by 2 bases and J by 6 bases, with 17 bases between the two germline ends. Broader study findings: Clones from infection and from vaccination both contracted markedly late after vaccination.

The method was immunoSEQ multiplex PCR; TCRdb's version includes in-frame clones alone and lacks a portion of them. The sample holds approximately 30,000 clones, 65% to 75% seen once. Peptide-pool stimulation followed by sequencing identified expanded antigen-specific CD4+ clonotypes in the ViraFEST assay. It was after 10 days of culture that CD4+ T cells were isolated. This individual tested PCR-positive for SARS-CoV-2 infection between March and December 2020. Days 3 and 7 were when half the medium was replaced with IL-2 medium. This clonotype originated in a human donor who had a prior SARS-CoV-2 infection. The chain combines TRBV6-1 with TRBJ2-7; D possibly matches TRBD1 or TRBD2 (6 bases each). The source was CD4+ T cells from PBMCs cultured with a peptide pool, collected before COVID-19 vaccination. CDR3 in amino acids: CASSEIGRGGGEQYF. The CDR3 DNA reads TGTGCCAGCAGTGAAATTGGCAGGGGAGGCGGCGAGCAGTACTTC.